This T cell receptor beta chain appears in the sequencing data of a study of PD-1 blockade in mismatch repair-deficient tumors. Clones were sequenced by immunoSEQ multiplex PCR, and TCRdb holds only the in-frame ones, with some missing. The table records around 40,000 clones, approximately 88% of them present only once. The germline V gene has CDR1 MDHEN and CDR2 SYDVKM. V lost 6 bases and J lost 4; bases outside the gene matches: 10. The CDR3 runs 16 residues. Specimen: PBMCs, collected about 40 weeks after starting pembrolizumab. The source of this sequence is an adult with mismatch repair-deficient cancer. The V gene is TRBV28, the J gene TRBJ2-3, with 10 bases aligning to TRBD1. Here the CDR3 reads CASSHLGQGVSDTQYF. The CDR3, as DNA: TGTGCCAGCAGCCACCTCGGACAGGGGGTATCAGATACGCAGTATTTT.